This TCR beta chain was obtained from a study of blood T cell repertoires in COVID-19. It was during active infection that Seattle patients were enrolled and then longitudinally followed. Data came from immunoSEQ multiplex PCR; TCRdb stores just in-frame clones and leaves some out. The sample comprises about 370,000 clones, about 89% of which are singletons, and over 9.5% rests with the top ten. This clonotype originated in a woman younger than 45 with COVID-19, enrolled during active disease. Sample: peripheral blood.

CDR3 loop: CASLGGGGTEAFF. The CDR3 coding sequence is TGTGCCAGCCTTGGTGGGGGGGGGACTGAAGCTTTCTTT. The J gene is TRBJ1-1, the V gene TRBV2, with D maybe TRBD1 (5 bases). Trimming stripped 8 bases from V and 5 bases from J, with 15 bases between. The CDR3 contains 13 residues. Germline CDR1 is SNHLY and CDR2 is FYNNEI.